Shown below are 24 T cell receptor beta chains from a single sample sequenced in a study of monozygotic twins with inflammatory bowel disease. TCRdb reprocessed the 5' RACE reads, keeping one entry per CDR3 protein, no DNA. There are about 160,000 distinct CDR3 sequences in the sample, with approximately 2.8% held by the top ten. The sequenced sample was blood. Receptors were obtained from a human donor with ulcerative colitis or Crohn's disease, or a healthy co-twin of an affected twin (not recorded which).

The chain couples TRBV7-9 to TRBJ2-2. The length of the CDR3 is 14 residues. The V gene's germline CDR1 is SEHNR and CDR2 FQNEAQ (reference sequence). Here the CDR3 reads CASSLGLADGELFF.

This chain connects TRBV20-1 to TRBJ2-7; TCRdb names TRBD1, which stays unverified in the absence of DNA. Germline V lookup: CDR1 DFQATT, CDR2 SNEGSKA (reference sequence). The CDR3 is 14 amino acids. The CDR3: CSAEGAGTSYEQYF.

The chain recombines TRBV5-1 with TRBJ2-5; TCRdb's D call of TRBD2 is untestable without DNA. The CDR3 has 16 residues. Germline V gene sequence: CDR1 SGHRS, CDR2 YFSETQ. This CDR3 is CASSLRTSGIGETQYF.

The CDR3 sequence: CASSPSLAGPQETQYF. The chain is built from TRBV12-3 or TRBV12-4 and TRBJ2-5; TCRdb's D call of TRBD2 is untestable without DNA. The CDR3 contains 16 residues.

V is TRBV9 and J is TRBJ2-2; TCRdb reports TRBD1, a call that lacks DNA to check it against. The germline V gene has CDR1 SGDLS and CDR2 YYNGEE. The CDR3 has 17 residues. CDR3 in amino acids: CASSVEPGLKDTGELFF.

V is TRBV6-5 and J is TRBJ1-1. The CDR3 runs 14 residues. CDR1 is MNHEY and CDR2 is SVGAGI in the germline V gene. CDR3 residues: CASSSLEIYTEAFF.

The genes are TRBV6-2 or TRBV6-3 and TRBJ2-1. CDR1 MNHEY and CDR2 SVGEGT come from the germline V gene. CDR3 length: 14 residues. The CDR3 protein is CASSYNGFSAEQFF.

The chain combines TRBV20-1 with TRBJ2-1; TCRdb's assignment of TRBD2 cannot be checked, as there is no DNA. The CDR3 covers 16 residues. The V gene's germline CDR1 is DFQATT and CDR2 SNEGSKA (reference sequence). CDR3 sequence: CSARDRGRLQYNEQFF.

This rearrangement joins TRBV20-1 to TRBJ2-1; TCRdb picks TRBD2, but there is no DNA to check that call. The germline V gene encodes CDR1 DFQATT and CDR2 SNEGSKA (reference sequence). This CDR3 is built from 20 residues. CDR3 region: CSRTTLQGRLHASSYNEQFF.

This chain joins TRBV20-1 and TRBJ2-5; TCRdb outputs TRBD2, but without DNA this stays unchecked. The CDR3 loop spans 16 amino acids. Germline CDR1 is DFQATT and CDR2 is SNEGSKA (reference sequence). CDR3 amino acids: CSARDKGLAGWKTQYF.

The V call is TRBV3-1, the J call TRBJ2-1; TCRdb designates TRBD2, a call that cannot be tested without DNA. In germline, CDR1 is LGHDT, CDR2 YNNKEL (reference sequence). This CDR3 has 18 residues. The CDR3 loop reads CASSRALGLAGGRGEQFF.

The chain combines TRBV19 with TRBJ2-3; lacking DNA, the TRBD1 call made by TCRdb goes unchecked. CDR1 is LNHDA and CDR2 is SQIVND in the germline V gene (reference sequence). This CDR3 region has 15 residues. CDR3 in amino acids: CASSIPGGGADTQYF.

The chain recombines TRBV7-9 with TRBJ2-3; TCRdb outputs TRBD1, but without DNA this stays unchecked. Germline CDR1 reads SEHNR; CDR2 reads FQNEAQ (reference sequence). The CDR3 length is 15 residues. The CDR3 protein is CASSPGTASTDTQYF.

The chain's CDR3 is CASSYSKRNTGELFF. V is TRBV6-2 or TRBV6-3 and J is TRBJ2-2. This CDR3 region has 15 residues. The V gene's germline CDR1 is MNHEY and CDR2 SVGEGT.

V gene TRBV7-2 combines with J gene TRBJ1-1; TCRdb's assignment of TRBD1 cannot be checked, as there is no DNA. Germline V gives CDR1 SGHTA, CDR2 FQGNSA. The CDR3 contains 15 residues. CDR3 loop: CASSLAGRVGTEAFF.

The chain is built from TRBV7-2 and TRBJ2-3; with no DNA, the TCRdb D assignment of TRBD1 cannot be verified. This CDR3 spans 17 amino acids. Germline V gene data show CDR1 as SGHTA and CDR2 as FQGNSA. CDR3 protein: CASSLWMLDTVTDTQYF.

The V gene is TRBV30, the J gene TRBJ1-1; no DNA is available, so the TRBD1 call from TCRdb remains unchecked. Germline values: CDR1 GTSNPN, CDR2 SVGIG (reference sequence). The CDR3 runs 14 residues. The CDR3 loop is CAWSKRTETTEAFF. Filled out from reference TRBV30 and TRBJ1-1, the complete variable domain reads SQTIHQWPATLVQPVGSPLSLECTVEGTSNPNLYWYRQAAGRGLQLLFYSVGIGQISSEVPQNLSASRPQDRQFILSSKKLLLSDSGFYLCAWSKRTETTEAFFGQGTRLTVV.

The V call is TRBV3-1, the J call TRBJ2-2; TCRdb's assignment of TRBD1 cannot be checked, as there is no DNA. The CDR3 sequence is 18 residues long. CDR1 is LGHDT, CDR2 YNNKEL, per germline (reference sequence). CDR3 region: CASSRPPPGLASTGELFF.

V usage is TRBV12-3 or TRBV12-4 and J usage is TRBJ2-1. The CDR3 is made up of 15 amino acids. The CDR3 loop is CASRLAGTNYNEQFF.

The genes are TRBV20-1 and TRBJ2-5; TCRdb's D call of TRBD2 is untestable without DNA. CDR3 size: 12 residues. Germline V gives CDR1 DFQATT, CDR2 SNEGSKA (reference sequence). This CDR3 reads CSVGREQETQYF.

The chain combines TRBV15 with TRBJ1-5. Germline V CDR1 and CDR2: LNHNV, YYDKDF (reference sequence). The CDR3 has 15 amino acids. This chain's CDR3 is CATSREGISNQPQHF.

V gene TRBV5-5 combines with J gene TRBJ1-3; without DNA, the TCRdb call of TRBD1 cannot be checked. Germline-derived CDR1 and CDR2 are SGHKS and YYEKEE (reference sequence). The CDR3 totals 14 residues. The CDR3 spells CASNPGIGGNTIYF.

The chain links TRBV28 to TRBJ1-5. Per the germline V gene, CDR1 is MDHEN and CDR2 is SYDVKM. The CDR3 loop spans 14 amino acids. CDR3 loop: CASSFVADNQPQHF.

The chain is built from TRBV18 and TRBJ2-1. CDR1 and CDR2 (germline): KGHSH, LQKENI. CDR3 length: 14 residues. CDR3 region: CASSRSGAQNEQFF.